The 9 T cell receptor beta chains listed next were all sequenced from one sample in a study of CD8 T cells in ankylosing spondylitis. TCRdb used MiXCR to reprocess the 5' RACE reads, holding one entry per CDR3 protein. The sample shows 100,000 to 150,000 distinct CDR3 sequences, roughly a tenth of them seen only once. Sequenced: blood, either unsorted or a sorted T cell fraction (not recorded which). Receptor source: a male donor with ankylosing spondylitis or in good health (not recorded which).

The chain couples TRBV6-5 to TRBJ2-3; D is perhaps TRBD2 (6 bases). In germline, CDR1 is MNHEY, CDR2 SVGAGI. This CDR3 comprises 15 residues. Deletions cut 4 bases from V and 5 bases from J, with 16 bases between. Here the CDR3 reads CASSSRRRVEDTQYF. Written as DNA, the CDR3 is TGTGCCAGCAGTTCCCGGCGGAGGGTAGAAGATACGCAGTATTTT.

This clonotype was observed many times. The J gene is TRBJ2-7, the V gene TRBV11-2; D possibly corresponds to TRBD2 (6 bases). V was trimmed by 3 bases and J by 1 base, leaving 16 bases between them. The CDR3 is 16 residues long. Germline assignment: CDR1 SGHAT and CDR2 FQNNGV. The CDR3 DNA reads as TGTGCCAGCAGCTTGAGCTCGGGGGTTCCGTCCTACGAGCAGTACTTC. It codes for CASSLSSGVPSYEQYF.

This clonotype was seen many times. The V call is TRBV12-3 or TRBV12-4, the J call TRBJ2-1; 9 bases align to TRBD2. CDR3 size: 15 residues. V lost 7 bases and J lost 8; bases outside the gene matches: 12. The CDR3 DNA follows: TGTGCCAGCACCGAGCGGCTAGCGGGGCGGGATGAGCAGTTCTTC. As protein: CASTERLAGRDEQFF.

This clonotype was detected many times. The genes are TRBV7-2 and TRBJ2-1, with D possibly being TRBD1 or TRBD2 (5 bases each). Germline loops: CDR1 SGHTA, CDR2 FQGNSA. Trimming took 2 bases from V and 0 from J, leaving 8 bases between them. CDR3 length equals 15 residues. The CDR3 reads CASSLSGGSYNEQFF. The CDR3 bases are TGTGCCAGCAGCTTAAGTGGGGGCTCCTACAATGAGCAGTTCTTC.

This clonotype showed up many times. The chain joins TRBV7-8 to TRBJ2-1; D call uncertain. This CDR3 comprises 17 residues. V lost 5 bases and J lost 0, with 17 bases in between. Looked up from germline, CDR1 is SGHVS and CDR2 is FQNEAQ. The CDR3 here is CASSTLLRTSSYNEQFF. In DNA form, the CDR3 reads TGTGCCAGCAGCACTCTTCTAAGAACGAGCTCCTACAATGAGCAGTTCTTC.

There are many counts of this clonotype. J is TRBJ2-1 and V is TRBV20-1; tentatively, D is TRBD2 (6 bases). The germline CDR1 and CDR2 sequences are DFQATT and SNEGSKA (reference sequence). The V gene lost 6 bases and the J gene lost 6 bases, with 21 bases spanning the gap. CDR3 length: 15 residues. The CDR3 region is CSAPHGQRVVNEQFF. CDR3 nucleotide sequence: TGCAGTGCCCCCCATGGCCAGCGGGTAGTCAATGAGCAGTTCTTC.

This clonotype was observed a few times. V usage is TRBV20-1 and J usage is TRBJ2-4; unclear D gene. CDR1 DFQATT and CDR2 SNEGSKA come from the germline V gene (reference sequence). The CDR3 length is 13 residues. V was shortened by 5 bases and J by 5 bases, with 13 bases between the two germline ends. CDR3 sequence: CSAGKTLENIQYF. The CDR3, as DNA: TGCAGTGCTGGCAAAACGTTGGAAAACATTCAGTACTTC.

This clonotype was seen repeatedly, ten times or more. This sequence joins TRBV4-3 and TRBJ2-5; tentatively, D is TRBD2 (5 bases). The CDR3 totals 17 residues. CDR1 is LGHNA, CDR2 YSLEER, per germline. The V end lost 1 base, the J end lost 2 bases, and 17 bases lay between the germline ends. The CDR3: CASSQAMPAGPQETQYF. DNA of the CDR3: TGCGCCAGCAGCCAAGCGATGCCTGCGGGCCCTCAAGAGACCCAGTACTTC.

This clonotype has a count of ten or more. CDR3 residues: CASSFGGSSNYGYTF. As DNA, the CDR3 is TGTGCCAGCAGCTTCGGGGGGTCCTCTAACTATGGCTACACCTTC. The chain has TRBV7-2 and TRBJ1-2; D might be TRBD1 (5 bases). There are 15 residues in the CDR3. CDR1 is SGHTA, CDR2 FQGNSA, per germline. The V end lost 3 bases, the J end lost 0 bases, and 11 bases lay between the germline ends.